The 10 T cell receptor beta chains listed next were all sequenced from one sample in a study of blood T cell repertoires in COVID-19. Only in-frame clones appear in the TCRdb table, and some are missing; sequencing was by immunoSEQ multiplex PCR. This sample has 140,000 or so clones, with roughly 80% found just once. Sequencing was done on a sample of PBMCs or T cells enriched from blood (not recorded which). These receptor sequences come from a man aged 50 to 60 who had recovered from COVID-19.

The CDR3 DNA sequence: TGTGCCAGCAGCCGACGACAACAAGAGACCCAGTACTTC. Residues: CASSRRQQETQYF. The chain couples TRBV7-2 to TRBJ2-5; D uncertain. Trimming took off 5 bases at V and 2 bases at J, with 9 bases between the two ends. The CDR3 sequence is 13 residues long. Germline V gives CDR1 SGHTA, CDR2 FQGNSA.

The CDR3 spells CASSFDRNTGELFF. The CDR3 DNA follows: TGTGCCAGCAGCTTCGACAGGAACACCGGGGAGCTGTTTTTT. The chain joins TRBV5-5 to TRBJ2-2, with D possibly TRBD1 on 5 matching bases. Between the trimmed V and J ends, which lost 2 bases and 1 base, there was a span of 6 bases. This CDR3 region has 14 residues. Germline values: CDR1 SGHKS, CDR2 YYEKEE (reference sequence).

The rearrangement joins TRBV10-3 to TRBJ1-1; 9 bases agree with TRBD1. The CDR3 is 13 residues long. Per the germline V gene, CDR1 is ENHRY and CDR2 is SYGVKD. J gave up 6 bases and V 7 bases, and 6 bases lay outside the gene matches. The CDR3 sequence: CAITPTGGPEAFF. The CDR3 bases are TGTGCCATCACCCCTACAGGGGGCCCTGAAGCTTTCTTT.

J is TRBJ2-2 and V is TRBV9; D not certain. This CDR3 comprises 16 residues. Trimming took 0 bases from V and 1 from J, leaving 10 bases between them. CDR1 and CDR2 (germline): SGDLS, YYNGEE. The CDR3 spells CASSVEMVGNTGELFF. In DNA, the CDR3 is TGTGCCAGCAGCGTAGAAATGGTCGGGAACACCGGGGAGCTGTTTTTT.

The CDR3 bases are TGTGCCTGGGATAAAGGAGGGAATGGTTATCAGCCCCAGCATTTT. This gives the protein CAWDKGGNGYQPQHF. The J gene is TRBJ1-5, the V gene TRBV30; D remains ambiguous. Trimming left V 5 bases short and J 5 bases short, with 19 bases between. CDR3 length: 15 residues. Germline V gene data show CDR1 as GTSNPN and CDR2 as SVGIG (reference sequence).

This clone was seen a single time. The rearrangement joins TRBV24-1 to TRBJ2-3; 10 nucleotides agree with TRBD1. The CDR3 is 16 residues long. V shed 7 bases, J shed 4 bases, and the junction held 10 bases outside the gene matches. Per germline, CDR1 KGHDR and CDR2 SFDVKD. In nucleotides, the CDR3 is TGTGCCACCAGCCCCCGACAGGGGGCTTTCGCAGATACGCAGTATTTT. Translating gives CATSPRQGAFADTQYF.

CDR3: CASSFLQGLGEQYF. Here the CDR3 DNA reads TGTGCCAGCAGTTTTTTACAGGGTCTGGGCGAGCAGTACTTC. This rearrangement joins TRBV28 to TRBJ2-7; D possibly corresponds to TRBD1 (6 bases). Germline CDR1 reads MDHEN; CDR2 reads SYDVKM. V lost 3 bases, J lost 6 bases, and 15 bases lay in between. The CDR3 runs 14 residues.

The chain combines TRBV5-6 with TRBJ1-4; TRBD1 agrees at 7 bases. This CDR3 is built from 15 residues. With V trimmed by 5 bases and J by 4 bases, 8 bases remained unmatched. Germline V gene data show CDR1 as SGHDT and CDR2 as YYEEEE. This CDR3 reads CASSSTGQNNEKLFF. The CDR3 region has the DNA TGTGCCAGCAGTTCGACGGGACAGAATAATGAAAAACTGTTTTTT.

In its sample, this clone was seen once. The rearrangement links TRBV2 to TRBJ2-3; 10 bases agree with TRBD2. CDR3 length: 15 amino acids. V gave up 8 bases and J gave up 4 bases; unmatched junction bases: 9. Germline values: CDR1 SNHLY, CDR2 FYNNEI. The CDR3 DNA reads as TGTGCCAGCGCAGGAGCGGGGGGGACCCCAGATACGCAGTATTTT. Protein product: CASAGAGGTPDTQYF.

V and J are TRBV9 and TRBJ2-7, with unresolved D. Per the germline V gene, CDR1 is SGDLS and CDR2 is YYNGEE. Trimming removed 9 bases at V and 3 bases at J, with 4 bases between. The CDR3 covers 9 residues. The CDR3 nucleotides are TGTGCCAACAACTACGAGCAGTACTTC. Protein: CANNYEQYF.